The rows below give T cell receptor beta chains drawn from one sample of a study of early T cells in non-severe SARS-CoV-2 infection. Using its own MiXCR run on the 5' RACE reads, TCRdb lists one record per CDR3 protein. There are 60,000 or so distinct CDR3 sequences in the sample; roughly 10% occur only once, and around 4.4% lies in the top ten. Sequencing input: whole blood. The source of these receptors is an adult who was a healthcare worker with PCR-confirmed SARS-CoV-2 infection or an uninfected control (not recorded which). Both conserved end residues are part of each CDR3. A D gene is named only where the DNA matches it firmly. Rows give clone size only sometimes, using once, few, many, or a class for an expanded clone.

d_gene	v_gene	abundance	j_gene	CDR3nt	CDR3aa
TRBD1	TRBV7-2	few	TRBJ1-1	TGTGCCAGCAGCCCGAGGACAGGGGGCGTGAACACTGAAGCTTTCTTT	CASSPRTGGVNTEAFF
-	TRBV29-1	many	TRBJ2-2	TGCAGCGTTGAACGGGGGCGCGGCACCGGGGAGCTGTTTTTT	CSVERGRGTGELFF
-	TRBV25-1	many	TRBJ1-1	TGTGCCAGCAGCCCAAACACTGAAGCTTTCTTT	CASSPNTEAFF
-	TRBV21-1	once	TRBJ2-2	TGTGCCAGCAGCAAGAATCGGGAGGGGAGCACCGGGGAGCTGTTTTTT	CASSKNREGSTGELFF
-	TRBV12-3/TRBV12-4	-	TRBJ2-1	TGTGCCAGCAGCTGGGATGTCAACGAGCAGTTCTTC	CASSWDVNEQFF
TRBD1	TRBV20-1	-	TRBJ2-7	TGCAGTGCTTACAGGGGGCAGCTCGAGCAGTACTTC	CSAYRGQLEQYF
-	TRBV7-3	many	TRBJ2-1	TGTGCCAGCAGCCGGGGGATCACAGGCGAGCAGTTCTTC	CASSRGITGEQFF
TRBD2	TRBV7-9	many	TRBJ2-1	TGTGCCAGCAGCTCGACTAGCGGGATCTCCCGGGAGGAGTTCTTC	CASSSTSGISREEFF
-	TRBV6-6	-	TRBJ1-1	TGTGCCAGCAGTCCCCTGAAGGAAGCTTTCTTT	CASSPLKEAFF
-	TRBV12-5	few	TRBJ1-1	TGTGCTAGTGGTTTGGTACTAGGGTATGCTGAAGCTTTCTTT	CASGLVLGYAEAFF
-	TRBV24-1	many	TRBJ2-3	TGTGCCACCAGTGATAGAATGGGAGATACGCAGTATTTT	CATSDRMGDTQYF
-	TRBV4-2	many	TRBJ1-6	TGTGCCAGCAGTCAAGGCCACGTAGGCGCCTATAATTCACCCCTCCACTTT	CASSQGHVGAYNSPLHF
-	TRBV12-3/TRBV12-4	few	TRBJ2-7	-	CASSSSGGTYEQYF
TRBD2	TRBV24-1	-	TRBJ2-1	TGTGCCACCAGTGATTCTGGAACTAGCGGGAGGGCCACCAGCAGCAATGAGCAGTTCTTC	CATSDSGTSGRATSSNEQFF
-	TRBV6-1	few	TRBJ1-6	TGTGCCAGCAGTGCCGGGTTCGATAATTCACCCCTCCACTTT	CASSAGFDNSPLHF
TRBD1	TRBV4-2	-	TRBJ1-6	TGTGCCAGCAGCCAAGGGGACCCAGGGGGTTCACCCCTCCACTTT	CASSQGDPGGSPLHF
-	TRBV7-8	-	TRBJ2-7	TGTGCCAGCAGCCCTGACGGGGGGCTTATCTACGAGCAGTACTTC	CASSPDGGLIYEQYF
-	TRBV7-2	many	TRBJ1-2	TGTGCCAGCAGCTTACAGCTGGACATAAGATTAAACTATGGCTACACCTTC	CASSLQLDIRLNYGYTF
-	TRBV7-3	-	TRBJ2-6	TGTGCCAGCAGCTTAACGGAAGGCAGGGGCTCTGGGGCCAACGTCCTGACTTTC	CASSLTEGRGSGANVLTF
TRBD2	TRBV6-2/TRBV6-3	many	TRBJ2-2	TGTGCCAGCAGTTACTCTCTCGGACTAGCGGGAGGTCGTTTCGGGGAGCTGTTTTTT	CASSYSLGLAGGRFGELFF
TRBD2	TRBV2	-	TRBJ2-3	TGTGCCAGCAGTGAGTTTGGCGGGAGCCCAGATACGCAGTATTTT	CASSEFGGSPDTQYF
-	TRBV6-6	many	TRBJ2-3	TGTGCCAGCAGTTACTCGATCGCGGTTACGCAGTATTTT	CASSYSIAVTQYF
TRBD2	TRBV7-3	many	TRBJ2-7	TGTGCCAGCAGCTTGAGCGGGAAATTAGACTACGAGCAGTACTTC	CASSLSGKLDYEQYF
-	TRBV5-6	many	TRBJ2-1	TGTGCCAGCAGCTTGAAGAGCTCCTACAATGAGCAGTTCTTC	CASSLKSSYNEQFF
-	TRBV7-9	-	TRBJ2-5	TGTGCCAGCAGCTTAATGGCGCCAGAGACCCAGTACTTC	CASSLMAPETQYF
-	TRBV20-1	many	TRBJ2-3	TGCAGTGCTAGACACGCTAACACAGATACGCAGTATTTT	CSARHANTDTQYF
-	TRBV6-1	few	TRBJ1-3	TGTGCCAGCAGTCCGGCCCACTCTGGAAACACCATATATTTT	CASSPAHSGNTIYF
-	TRBV6-5	-	TRBJ1-4	TGTGCATCTTCTAACGGGGGCACAACTAATGAAAAACTGTTTTTT	CASSNGGTTNEKLFF
TRBD1	TRBV7-2	many	TRBJ2-3	TGTGCCAGCAGCCCACAGGGGGCAGATACGCAGTATTTT	CASSPQGADTQYF
-	TRBV18	-	TRBJ1-2	TGTGCCAGCTCACCACCGGGGTATGGCTACACCTTC	CASSPPGYGYTF
-	TRBV2	-	TRBJ1-4	TGTGCCAGCAGTGGGGTGTTGACAGTGGATAATGAAAAACTGTTTTTT	CASSGVLTVDNEKLFF
-	TRBV9	-	TRBJ2-1	TGTGCCAGCAGCGTAGTGGCGGGAACGTACAATGAGCAGTTCTTC	CASSVVAGTYNEQFF
TRBD2	TRBV20-1	-	TRBJ2-7	TGCAGTGCTAGAGATAGCGGGACGGTCTACGAGCAGTACTTC	CSARDSGTVYEQYF
TRBD2	TRBV29-1	many	TRBJ2-5	TGCAGCATATGGACTAGCGGGAGGGGCCAAGAGACCCAGTACTTC	CSIWTSGRGQETQYF
-	TRBV12-5	few	TRBJ2-1	TGTGCTAGTGCTCCGGCAGGGTGGGGGGTAGCCTACAATGAGCAGTTCTTC	CASAPAGWGVAYNEQFF
-	TRBV9	many	TRBJ1-1	TGTGCCAGCAGCGTAGTGGGTCAGGCCACCCAGAACACTGAAGCTTTCTTT	CASSVVGQATQNTEAFF
TRBD1	TRBV29-1	-	TRBJ2-3	TGCAGCGCATGGGGGACAGGGGCCACAGATACGCAGTATTTT	CSAWGTGATDTQYF
TRBD1	TRBV5-1	-	TRBJ1-5	TGCGCCAGCAGCCCGGGACAGCGACTAGGGGATCAGCCCCAGCATTTT	CASSPGQRLGDQPQHF
-	TRBV10-3	many	TRBJ2-3	TGTGCCATCACTGAAGGAAGGCATACGCAGTATTTT	CAITEGRHTQYF
-	TRBV20-1	medium-sized	TRBJ1-5	TGCAGTGCTAGTCCTGGAGGCAATCAGCCCCAGCATTTT	CSASPGGNQPQHF
TRBD2	TRBV4-1	-	TRBJ2-5	TGCGCCAGCAGCCGAGGGACTAGCGGGGGAGAGACCCAGTACTTC	CASSRGTSGGETQYF
TRBD2	TRBV3-1	many	TRBJ2-3	TGTGCCAGCAGCTTTCGAGACGGGACTAGGGCGTATTTT	CASSFRDGTRAYF
-	TRBV18	many	TRBJ2-3	TGTGCCAGCTCACCAAACGGGGAAGATACGCAGTATTTT	CASSPNGEDTQYF
TRBD2	TRBV20-1	-	TRBJ2-1	TGCAGTGCTCAAATAGCGGGGGGGTATGAGCAGTTCTTC	CSAQIAGGYEQFF
-	TRBV27	few	TRBJ2-1	TGTGCCAGCAGTTATAGACTAGGGGGAGGGAGGAATGAGCAGTTCTTC	CASSYRLGGGRNEQFF
-	TRBV5-5	-	TRBJ1-1	TGTGCCAGCAGCTTGAGTTCCAGGGAAGCTTTCTTT	CASSLSSREAFF
TRBD1	TRBV5-8	many	TRBJ2-7	TGTGCCAGCAGCTTGGGGGTAGGGACAGAGATCTACGAGCAGTACTTC	CASSLGVGTEIYEQYF
TRBD2	TRBV11-2	many	TRBJ2-7	TGTGCCAGCAGAGCGGGAACCTACGAGCAGTACTTC	CASRAGTYEQYF
TRBD1	TRBV28	-	TRBJ2-3	TGTGCCAGCAGTTCTCCGGGACAGGACACAGATACGCAGTATTTT	CASSSPGQDTDTQYF
-	TRBV10-1	many	TRBJ2-7	TGCGCCAGCAGTGCCTTGCGGGGCGGCGAGCAGTACTTC	CASSALRGGEQYF
TRBD1	TRBV4-1	-	TRBJ1-1	TGCGCCAGCAGCCGCACATGGACAGGGACGAACACTGAAGCTTTCTTT	CASSRTWTGTNTEAFF
-	TRBV20-1	many	TRBJ2-1	TGCAGTGCTAGAGTTCGTGATTGGGAGCAGTTCTTC	CSARVRDWEQFF
TRBD2	TRBV10-3	-	TRBJ2-1	TGTGCCATCAGTGGGACTAGCGGGAGGAGGAACAATGAGCAGTTCTTC	CAISGTSGRRNNEQFF
-	TRBV10-1	-	TRBJ2-1	TGCGCCAGCAGTGAAGACTTCAATCCACGGTACAATGAGCAGTTCTTC	CASSEDFNPRYNEQFF
-	TRBV27	-	TRBJ2-7	TGTGCCAGCAGAGAACAGGGTGGATACCGGGAGCAGTACTTC	CASREQGGYREQYF
-	TRBV5-1	-	TRBJ1-1	TGCGCCAGCAGGGACGCCCTGGGAGGCACTGAAGCTTTCTTT	CASRDALGGTEAFF